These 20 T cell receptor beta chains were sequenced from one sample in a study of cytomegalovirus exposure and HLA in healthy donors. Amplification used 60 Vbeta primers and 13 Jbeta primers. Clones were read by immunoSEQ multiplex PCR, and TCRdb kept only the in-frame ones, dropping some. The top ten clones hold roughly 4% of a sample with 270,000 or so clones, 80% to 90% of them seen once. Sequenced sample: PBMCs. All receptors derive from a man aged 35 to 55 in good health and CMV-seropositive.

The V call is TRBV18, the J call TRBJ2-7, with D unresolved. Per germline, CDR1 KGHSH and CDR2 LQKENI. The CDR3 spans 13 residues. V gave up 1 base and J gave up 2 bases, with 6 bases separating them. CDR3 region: CASSPLETYEQYF. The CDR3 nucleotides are TGTGCCAGCTCACCACTGGAGACCTACGAGCAGTACTTC.

The CDR3 coding sequence is TGCAGCGTTGGGTTTGTAGCGGGGTCCTACGAGCAGTACTTC. This sequence encodes CSVGFVAGSYEQYF. The genes are TRBV29-1 and TRBJ2-7; TRBD2 agrees at 8 bases. This CDR3 contains 14 residues. V trimming: 4 bases; J trimming: 1 base; junction bases outside the gene matches: 6. CDR1 and CDR2 from the germline V gene are SQVTM and ANQGSEA.

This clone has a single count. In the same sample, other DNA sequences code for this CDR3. The DNA of the CDR3 is TGTGCCAGCAGTTTATCACTAGCGGGAGTTAGGGAGCAGTACTTC. Amino acids: CASSLSLAGVREQYF. The chain carries TRBV28 and TRBJ2-7; 11 nucleotides match TRBD2. The CDR3 consists of 15 residues. Germline loops: CDR1 MDHEN, CDR2 SYDVKM. With 1 base clipped from V and 7 bases from J, the junction kept 6 bases outside the gene matches.

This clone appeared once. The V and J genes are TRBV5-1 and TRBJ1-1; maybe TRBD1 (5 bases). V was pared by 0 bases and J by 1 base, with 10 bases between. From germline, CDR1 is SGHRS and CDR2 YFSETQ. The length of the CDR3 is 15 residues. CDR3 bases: TGCGCCAGCAGCTTGGCTGGGGCCACGAACACTGAAGCTTTCTTT. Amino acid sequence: CASSLAGATNTEAFF.

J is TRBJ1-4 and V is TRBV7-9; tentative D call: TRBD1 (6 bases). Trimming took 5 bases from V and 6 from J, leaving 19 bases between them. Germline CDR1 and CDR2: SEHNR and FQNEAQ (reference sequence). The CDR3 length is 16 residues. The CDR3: CASSPSKAGEDEKLFF. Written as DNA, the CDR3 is TGTGCCAGCAGCCCGTCCAAGGCAGGGGAAGATGAAAAACTGTTTTTT. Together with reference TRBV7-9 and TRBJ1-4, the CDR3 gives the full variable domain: DTGVSQNPRHKITKRGQNVTFRCDPISEHNRLYWYRQTLGQGPEFLTYFQNEAQLEKSRLLSDRFSAERPKGSFSTLEIQRTEQGDSAMYLCASSPSKAGEDEKLFFGSGTQLSVL.

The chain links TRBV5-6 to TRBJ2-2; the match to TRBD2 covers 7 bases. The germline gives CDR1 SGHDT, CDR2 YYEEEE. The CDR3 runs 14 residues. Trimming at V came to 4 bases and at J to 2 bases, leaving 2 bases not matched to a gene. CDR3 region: CASSGGLNTGELFF. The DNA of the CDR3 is TGTGCCAGCAGCGGGGGACTAAACACCGGGGAGCTGTTTTTT.

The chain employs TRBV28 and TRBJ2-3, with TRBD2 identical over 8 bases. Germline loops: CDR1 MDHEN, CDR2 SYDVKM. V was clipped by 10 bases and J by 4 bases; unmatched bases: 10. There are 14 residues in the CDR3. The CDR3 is CANSGGAHPDTQYF. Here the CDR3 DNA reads TGTGCCAACTCGGGGGGGGCTCACCCAGATACGCAGTATTTT.

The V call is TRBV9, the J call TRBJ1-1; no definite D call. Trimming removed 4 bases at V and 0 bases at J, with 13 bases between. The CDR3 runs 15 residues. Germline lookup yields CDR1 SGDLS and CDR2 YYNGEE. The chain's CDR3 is CASSPSQFMNTEAFF. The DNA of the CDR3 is TGTGCCAGCAGCCCTAGCCAGTTCATGAACACTGAAGCTTTCTTT.

The CDR3 DNA reads TGTGCCAGCAGCTCTAGCGCAAGCTCCTACGAGCAGTACTTC. It specifies CASSSSASSYEQYF. The V call is TRBV7-3, the J call TRBJ2-7, with TRBD2 as a possible D gene (6 bases). Between the trimmed V and J ends, which lost 4 bases and 0 bases, there was a span of 10 bases. The CDR3 has 14 residues. Germline CDR1 SGHTA, CDR2 FQGTGA.

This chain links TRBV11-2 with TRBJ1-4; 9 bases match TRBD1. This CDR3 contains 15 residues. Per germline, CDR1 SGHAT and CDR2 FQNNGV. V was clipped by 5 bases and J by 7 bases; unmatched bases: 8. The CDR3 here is CASSATGTGFEKLFF. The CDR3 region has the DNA TGTGCCAGCAGCGCAACCGGGACAGGGTTTGAAAAACTGTTTTTT.

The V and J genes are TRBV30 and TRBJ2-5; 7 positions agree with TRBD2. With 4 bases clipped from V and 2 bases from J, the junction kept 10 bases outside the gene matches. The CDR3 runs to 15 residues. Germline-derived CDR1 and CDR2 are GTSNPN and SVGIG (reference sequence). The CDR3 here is CAWMVAGVPQETQYF. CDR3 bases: TGTGCCTGGATGGTGGCGGGAGTCCCACAAGAGACCCAGTACTTC.

In DNA, the CDR3 is TGCAGCGTTGGCGGTACCGGGACAGGGGGTGGCTACACCTTC. Translated: CSVGGTGTGGGYTF. The chain combines TRBV29-1 with TRBJ1-2; 11 bases map to TRBD1. The CDR3 loop spans 14 amino acids. The V gene's germline CDR1 is SQVTM and CDR2 ANQGSEA. V lost 4 bases and J lost 7; bases outside the gene matches: 8.

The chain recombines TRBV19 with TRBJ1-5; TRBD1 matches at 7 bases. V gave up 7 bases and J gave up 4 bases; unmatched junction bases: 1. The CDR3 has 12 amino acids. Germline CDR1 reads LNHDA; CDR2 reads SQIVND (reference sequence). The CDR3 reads CASKQGNQPQHF. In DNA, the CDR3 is TGTGCCAGTAAACAGGGGAATCAGCCCCAGCATTTT.

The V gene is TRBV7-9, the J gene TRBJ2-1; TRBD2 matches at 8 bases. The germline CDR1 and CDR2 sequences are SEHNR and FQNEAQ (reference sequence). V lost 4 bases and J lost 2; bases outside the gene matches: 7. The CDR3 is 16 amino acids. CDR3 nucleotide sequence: TGTGCCAGCAGCTCCCCGGGGGGGACGACCTACAATGAGCAGTTCTTC. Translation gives CASSSPGGTTYNEQFF. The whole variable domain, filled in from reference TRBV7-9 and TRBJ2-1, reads DTGVSQNPRHKITKRGQNVTFRCDPISEHNRLYWYRQTLGQGPEFLTYFQNEAQLEKSRLLSDRFSAERPKGSFSTLEIQRTEQGDSAMYLCASSSPGGTTYNEQFFGPGTRLTVL.

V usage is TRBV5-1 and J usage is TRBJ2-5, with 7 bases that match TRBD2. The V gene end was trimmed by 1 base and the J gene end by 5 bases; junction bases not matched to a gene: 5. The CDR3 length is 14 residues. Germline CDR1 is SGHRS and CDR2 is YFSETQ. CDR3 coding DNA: TGCGCCAGCAGCTTGAGGGACGGGGGGGAGACCCAGTACTTC. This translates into CASSLRDGGETQYF.

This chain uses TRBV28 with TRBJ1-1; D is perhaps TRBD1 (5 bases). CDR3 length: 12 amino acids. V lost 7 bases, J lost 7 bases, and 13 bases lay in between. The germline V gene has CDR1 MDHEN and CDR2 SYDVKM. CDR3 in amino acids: CASNLQESEAFF. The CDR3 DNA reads TGTGCCAGCAACCTACAGGAGAGTGAAGCTTTCTTT.

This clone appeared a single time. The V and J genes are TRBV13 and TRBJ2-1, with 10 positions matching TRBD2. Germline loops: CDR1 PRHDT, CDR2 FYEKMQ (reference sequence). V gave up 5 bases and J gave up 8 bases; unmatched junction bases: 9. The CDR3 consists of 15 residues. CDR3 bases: TGTGCCAGCAGCCTCGCAACCCTAGCGGGAGATGAGCAGTTCTTC. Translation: CASSLATLAGDEQFF.

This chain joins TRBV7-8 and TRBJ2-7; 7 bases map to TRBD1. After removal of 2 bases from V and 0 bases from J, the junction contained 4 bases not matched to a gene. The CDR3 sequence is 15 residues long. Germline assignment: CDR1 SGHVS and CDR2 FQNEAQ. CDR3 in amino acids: CASSLSGGSSYEQYF. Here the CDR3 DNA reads TGTGCCAGCAGCTTATCAGGGGGTAGCTCCTACGAGCAGTACTTC.

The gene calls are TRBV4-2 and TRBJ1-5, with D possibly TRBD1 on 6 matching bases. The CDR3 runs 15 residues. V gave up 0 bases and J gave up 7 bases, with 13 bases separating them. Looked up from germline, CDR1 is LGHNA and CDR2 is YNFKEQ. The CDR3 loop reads CASSQEGGENQPQHF. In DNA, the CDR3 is TGTGCCAGCAGCCAAGAAGGGGGTGAGAACCAGCCCCAGCATTTT.

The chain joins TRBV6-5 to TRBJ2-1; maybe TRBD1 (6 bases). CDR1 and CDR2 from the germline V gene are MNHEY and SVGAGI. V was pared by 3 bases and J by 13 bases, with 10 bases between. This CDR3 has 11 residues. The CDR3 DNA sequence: TGTGCCAGCAGTTATGGGGGACAACAGTTCTTC. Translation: CASSYGGQQFF.